The present TCR beta chain was sequenced within a study of shared T cell receptors in the human thymus. Method: immunoSEQ multiplex PCR; TCRdb's copy keeps in-frame clones and lacks some. The data show 540,000 or so clones, around 78% seen once. The germline V and J ends were trimmed by 1 base and 4 bases, with 13 bases remaining between them. Germline assignment: CDR1 GTSNPN and CDR2 SVGIG (reference sequence). This CDR3 has 14 amino acids. These same records also appear under a second study, on human thymus T cells. Turning to that study: Biased V and J segment usage appeared in thymus and peripheral blood.

This sequence joins TRBV30 and TRBJ1-2; possibly TRBD1 for D (5 bases). Sequenced: thymocytes. This TCR was sampled from a boy younger than two with a congenital heart defect. The DNA for the CDR3 is TGTGCCTGGAGTGGGGGTCCGGGGGGCTATGGCTACACCTTC. Amino acids: CAWSGGPGGYGYTF.